The present TCR beta chain was sequenced within a study of T cells in Graves' hyperthyroidism and ophthalmopathy. The CDR3 regions of TCR beta were amplified from RNA transcripts. The HTBI primer set was used in a first-round RT-PCR of the TCR CDR3. Using its own MiXCR run on the multiplex PCR reads, TCRdb lists one record per CDR3 protein. The data show hundreds of thousands of distinct CDR3 sequences, with approximately 15% seen just once and around 3.3% held by the top ten. Diagnoses were made from clinical symptoms, serum measures (thyroxine and TRAb), thyroid ultrasound and orbital computed tomography. V trimming: 6 bases; J trimming: 7 bases; junction bases outside the gene matches: 5. Germline V lookup: CDR1 SNHLY, CDR2 FYNNEI. This CDR3 comprises 15 residues. Worth noting for this clonotype: Its cognate antigen is unknown. A much larger clone differs from this one at a single base, so this may be a read error.

Study findings and constraints: It was a median 6.5 months before onset that the model predicted ophthalmopathy. Most thyroid clonotypes with frequency above 0.001 were detected in blood.

Material for sequencing was blood. The receptor was derived from a woman in her thirties or forties with Graves' ophthalmopathy. The J gene is TRBJ2-2, the V gene TRBV2; TRBD2 matches at 13 bases. The CDR3 loop reads CASSGLAGVNGELFF. The CDR3 nucleotides read TGTGCCAGCAGCGGACTAGCGGGAGTGAACGGGGAGCTGTTTTTT.